Each of the 26 T cell receptor beta chains below was sequenced from the same sample in a study of beta chain features in type 1 diabetes. The entirety of the isolated RNA underwent reverse transcription, so expressed TCRB transcripts were sequenced. The method was immunoSEQ multiplex PCR; TCRdb's version includes in-frame clones alone and lacks a portion of them. The data show about 320,000 clones, less than 15% seen once. The sample comprised central memory CD4+ T cells from blood. The receptors come from a man between 25 and 39 years old in good health.

V and J are TRBV18 and TRBJ1-5; D remains ambiguous. V was clipped by 5 bases and J by 2 bases, with 7 bases between them. This CDR3 is built from 13 residues. Germline lookup yields CDR1 KGHSH and CDR2 LQKENI. The CDR3 DNA is TGTGCCAGCTCAGTGGACGGCAATCAGCCCCAGCATTTT. This translates into CASSVDGNQPQHF.

V and J are TRBV6-5 and TRBJ2-1; 16 bases fit TRBD2. J gave up 6 bases and V 4 bases, and 3 bases lay outside the gene matches. Germline CDR1 reads MNHEY; CDR2 reads SVGAGI. There are 16 residues in the CDR3. The CDR3 DNA follows: TGTGCCAGCAGTTTCGGGACTAGCGGGGGGGTCAATGAGCAGTTCTTC. Its translation: CASSFGTSGGVNEQFF.

The chain links TRBV5-6 to TRBJ2-4; D call uncertain. Trimming left V 6 bases short and J 4 bases short, with 14 bases between. Per germline, CDR1 SGHDT and CDR2 YYEEEE. The CDR3 is made up of 14 amino acids. CDR3 coding DNA: TGTGCCAGCAACCGTTTAGCAGATAAAAACATTCAGTACTTC. Protein: CASNRLADKNIQYF. Complete variable domain (other parts from reference TRBV5-6 and TRBJ2-4): DAGVTQSPTHLIKTRGQQVTLRCSPKSGHDTVSWYQQALGQGPQFIFQYYEEEERQRGNFPDRFSGHQFPNYSSELNVNALLLGDSALYLCASNRLADKNIQYFGAGTRLSVL.

The V gene is TRBV27, the J gene TRBJ1-6, with D possibly matching TRBD1 (6 bases). V lost 6 bases to trimming and J lost 11 bases, with 17 bases between them. This CDR3 comprises 14 residues. Germline V gene lookup returns CDR1 MNHEY and CDR2 SMNVEV (reference sequence). The CDR3: CASRPNREKAPLHF. The CDR3 DNA is TGTGCCAGCAGGCCTAACAGGGAAAAGGCACCCCTCCACTTT.

In regard to this clone: Sequence at one end of the junction differs from germline and may be a read error. This chain links TRBV7-7 with TRBJ2-2; TRBD2 matches at 13 bases. The length of the CDR3 is 15 residues. The germline V gene encodes CDR1 SSHAT and CDR2 FNYEAQ (reference sequence). CDR3: CASSPTSGRSGELFF. CDR3 in DNA: TGTGCTAGCAGCCCGACTAGCGGGAGGTCCGGGGAGCTGTTTTTT.

The chain uses TRBV6-1 and TRBJ2-7; TRBD1 is a possible D gene (6 bases). Trimming stripped 5 bases from V and 4 bases from J, with 15 bases between. The CDR3 contains 14 residues. Germline CDR1 and CDR2: MNHNS and SASEGT. CDR3 sequence reads: CASSRGTEPYEQYV. Here the CDR3 DNA reads TGTGCCAGCAGTAGGGGGACGGAGCCGTACGAGCAGTACGTC.

This clone was recorded a few times. The sample has other DNA sequences that encode this CDR3 too. The chain joins TRBV18 to TRBJ2-7; maybe TRBD2 (6 bases). This CDR3 has 13 amino acids. From germline, CDR1 is KGHSH and CDR2 LQKENI. Between the trimmed V and J ends, which lost 3 bases and 4 bases, there was a span of 10 bases. CDR3 bases: TGTGCCAGCTCACCGGGGGGAGTTTACGAGCAGTACTTC. This gives the protein CASSPGGVYEQYF.

The genes are TRBV10-3 and TRBJ1-2; no firm D call. Germline V lookup: CDR1 ENHRY, CDR2 SYGVKD. Trimming cost V 2 bases and J 8 bases, with 9 bases left between them. CDR3 length equals 12 residues. For the CDR3, the DNA is TGTGCCATCAGTGAGCAGACGGCGGGCTACACCTTC. Translating gives CAISEQTAGYTF.

This clone was detected only a few times. The V and J genes are TRBV2 and TRBJ2-1; unclear D gene. The germline V gene encodes CDR1 SNHLY and CDR2 FYNNEI. Trimming took off 7 bases at V and 0 bases at J, with 16 bases between the two ends. The CDR3 covers 16 residues. The DNA for the CDR3 is TGTGCCAGCACGAGGACGGGTCCGAGCTCCTACAATGAGCAGTTCTTC. Translating gives CASTRTGPSSYNEQFF.

The sample holds a few counts of this clone. This chain joins TRBV7-8 and TRBJ2-5; a weak D match, TRBD2 (7 bases). Germline values: CDR1 SGHVS, CDR2 FQNEAQ. V was trimmed by 5 bases and J by 2 bases, leaving 18 bases between them. There are 16 residues in the CDR3. CDR3 region: CASSPPGGGSQETQYF. CDR3 in DNA: TGTGCCAGCAGCCCCCCGGGGGGCGGCAGTCAAGAGACCCAGTACTTC.

This clone was detected many times. The genes are TRBV27 and TRBJ2-5; perhaps TRBD1 as D (6 bases). This CDR3 is built from 12 residues. Germline CDR1 and CDR2: MNHEY and SMNVEV (reference sequence). Trimming shortened V by 5 bases and J by 5 bases, and 9 bases separated the two germline ends. CDR3 nucleotides: TGTGCCAGCAGTGTAAGGGGGGAGACCCAGTACTTC. It codes for CASSVRGETQYF.

This chain uses TRBV25-1 with TRBJ2-6, with D tentatively TRBD1 or TRBD2 (5 bases each). Germline CDR1 MGHDK, CDR2 SYGVNS. The CDR3 consists of 18 residues. The V and J ends lost 4 bases and 0 bases respectively, with 16 bases between them. The CDR3 spells CASSAPGTDDSGANVLTF. The CDR3 DNA is TGTGCCAGCAGTGCGCCCGGGACGGATGACTCTGGGGCCAACGTCCTGACTTTC. Full variable domain (remainder filled in from reference TRBV25-1 and TRBJ2-6): EADIYQTPRYLVIGTGKKITLECSQTMGHDKMYWYQQDPGMELHLIHYSYGVNSTEKGDLSSESTVSRIRTEHFPLTLESARPSHTSQYLCASSAPGTDDSGANVLTFGAGSRLTVL.

This clone was recorded a few times. The chain is built from TRBV11-2 and TRBJ2-6; no definite D call. The V end was cut by 1 base, the J end by 1 base, with 8 bases between. Germline V lookup: CDR1 SGHAT, CDR2 FQNNGV. CDR3 length equals 16 residues. CDR3 sequence: CASSLVGSSGANVLTF. The CDR3 bases are TGTGCCAGCAGCTTAGTAGGAAGTTCTGGGGCCAACGTCCTGACTTTC.

This chain joins TRBV4-2 and TRBJ1-5; TRBD1 agrees at 10 bases. Trimming at V came to 0 bases and at J to 5 bases, leaving 7 bases not matched to a gene. Germline V gives CDR1 LGHNA, CDR2 YNFKEQ. This CDR3 has 17 amino acids. CDR3 nucleotides: TGTGCCAGCAGCCAAGACCTAACGACAGGGGGCCATCAGCCCCAGCATTTT. It translates to CASSQDLTTGGHQPQHF.

The sample holds a few counts of this clone. The chain uses TRBV9 and TRBJ1-2; 7 nucleotides align to TRBD1. The CDR3 extends over 14 amino acids. The ends lost 4 bases at V and 2 bases at J; junction bases unmatched: 5. Germline V lookup: CDR1 SGDLS, CDR2 YYNGEE. The CDR3 bases are TGTGCCAGCAGCCCCGGACAGGAAAACTATGGCTACACCTTC. Protein sequence: CASSPGQENYGYTF.

The V call is TRBV7-2, the J call TRBJ2-1; TRBD1 matches at 8 bases. This CDR3 comprises 14 residues. The V and J ends lost 8 bases and 5 bases, in that order; junction bases with no gene match: 8. CDR1 and CDR2 (germline): SGHTA, FQGNSA. CDR3 DNA sequence: TGTGCCAGCGAAGGACAGGGATTAGACAATGAGCAGTTCTTC. It yields the protein CASEGQGLDNEQFF.

A few counts support this clone. Other DNA sequences within the sample encode an identical CDR3. For the CDR3, the DNA is TGCGCCAGCAGTCGGGACAGAGTCACAGATACGCAGTATTTT. Translated, it gives CASSRDRVTDTQYF. This chain uses TRBV5-1 with TRBJ2-3; 7 bases line up with TRBD1. CDR1 and CDR2 (germline): SGHRS, YFSETQ. The CDR3 sequence is 14 residues long. V was clipped by 5 bases and J by 2 bases; unmatched bases: 5.

This clone appeared a few times. The chain is built from TRBV2 and TRBJ1-1, with TRBD1 identical over 8 bases. This CDR3 is built from 15 residues. Per the germline V gene, CDR1 is SNHLY and CDR2 is FYNNEI. Germline trimming cut 2 bases from V and 6 bases from J; bases unmatched to any gene: 8. In DNA, the CDR3 is TGTGCCAGCAGTGAACAGGGGGCGGGTAGCCCTGAAGCTTTCTTT. Translated: CASSEQGAGSPEAFF.

The chain recombines TRBV2 with TRBJ1-2; the D is unclear. V shed 2 bases and J shed 7 bases, with 17 bases lying between them. In germline, CDR1 is SNHLY, CDR2 FYNNEI. This CDR3 has 15 residues. CDR3 sequence reads: CASSERAGFTGGYTF. As DNA, the CDR3 is TGTGCCAGCAGTGAAAGGGCAGGCTTCACCGGTGGCTACACCTTC. Drawing the rest from reference TRBV2 and TRBJ1-2, the complete variable domain is EPEVTQTPSHQVTQMGQEVILRCVPISNHLYFYWYRQILGQKVEFLVSFYNNEISEKSEIFDDQFSVERPDGSNFTLKIRSTKLEDSAMYFCASSERAGFTGGYTFGSGTRLTVV.

This clone has ten or more counts. The chain recombines TRBV19 with TRBJ1-5, with TRBD1 as a possible D gene (6 bases). Germline CDR1 is LNHDA and CDR2 is SQIVND (reference sequence). V was trimmed by 3 bases and J by 6 bases, leaving 12 bases between them. This CDR3 has 14 amino acids. For the CDR3, the DNA is TGTGCCAGTAGTATCCGTAAGGGGGGTCAGCCCCAGCATTTT. This encodes CASSIRKGGQPQHF.

This chain uses TRBV5-4 with TRBJ1-3, with D unresolved. CDR3 length: 14 amino acids. Trimming took off 1 base at V and 8 bases at J, with 13 bases between the two ends. Germline CDR1 is SGHNT and CDR2 is YYREEE (reference sequence). For the CDR3, the DNA is TGTGCCAGCAGCTTGATGGCAGCGAGGGACACCATATATTTT. Residues: CASSLMAARDTIYF. Looking up the rest from reference TRBV5-4 and TRBJ1-3 gives the full variable domain: ETGVTQSPTHLIKTRGQQVTLRCSSQSGHNTVSWYQQALGQGPQFIFQYYREEENGRGNFPPRFSGLQFPNYSSELNVNALELDDSALYLCASSLMAARDTIYFGEGSWLTVV.

This clone was picked up a small number of times. The genes are TRBV7-2 and TRBJ1-3, with 9 positions matching TRBD1. CDR1 and CDR2 (germline): SGHTA, FQGNSA. The CDR3 contains 15 residues. V trimming: 4 bases; J trimming: 3 bases; junction bases outside the gene matches: 4. The CDR3 DNA sequence: TGTGCCAGCAGCTCTCGGACAGGGGTTGGAAACACCATATATTTT. The encoded protein is CASSSRTGVGNTIYF. The full variable domain, its missing parts supplied by reference TRBV7-2 and TRBJ1-3, is GAGVSQSPSNKVTEKGKDVELRCDPISGHTALYWYRQSLGQGLEFLIYFQGNSAPDKSGLPSDRFSAERTGGSVSTLTIQRTQQEDSAVYLCASSSRTGVGNTIYFGEGSWLTVV.

This sequence joins TRBV5-6 and TRBJ2-6; no firm D call. Trimming took off 0 bases at V and 2 bases at J, with 3 bases between the two ends. CDR3 size: 14 residues. The germline gives CDR1 SGHDT, CDR2 YYEEEE. The CDR3 nucleotides are TGTGCCAGCAGCTTGGGTCCTGGGGCCAACGTCCTGACTTTC. Translating gives CASSLGPGANVLTF.

This clone was seen many times. This sequence joins TRBV10-3 and TRBJ2-7, with TRBD1 identical over 8 bases. Germline V gene lookup returns CDR1 ENHRY and CDR2 SYGVKD. The CDR3 is made up of 12 amino acids. The V gene end was trimmed by 5 bases and the J gene end by 5 bases; junction bases not matched to a gene: 2. The CDR3 protein is CAISLQGDEQYV. CDR3 DNA sequence: TGTGCCATCAGTCTACAGGGGGACGAGCAGTACGTC.

The V gene is TRBV6-1, the J gene TRBJ2-4; 8 nucleotides agree with TRBD2. J was trimmed by 12 bases and V by 6 bases; bases with no gene match: 4. Germline-derived CDR1 and CDR2 are MNHNS and SASEGT. This CDR3 has 11 residues. This CDR3 reads CASSLREGQYF. CDR3 bases: TGTGCCAGCAGCCTCCGGGAGGGTCAGTACTTC.

The chain is built from TRBV6-6 and TRBJ2-1; tentative D call: TRBD1 (5 bases). Germline V lookup: CDR1 MNHNY, CDR2 SVGAGI (reference sequence). This CDR3 contains 13 residues. The V and J ends lost 10 bases and 5 bases respectively, with 15 bases between them. The DNA for the CDR3 is TGTGCCATCAGACAGAACCCTAACAATGAGCAGTTCTTC. Translated: CAIRQNPNNEQFF.